What follows are 7 T cell receptor beta chains derived from one specimen sequenced in a study of immune cell composition in non-small cell lung cancer (dated by TCRdb to the late 2010s). Library preparation was by the immunoSEQ multiplex PCR assay. In its TCRdb copy, this immuneACCESS table keeps in-frame sequences only and misses some clones. Where compared with another copy, unresolved V genes explain less than half of these, and the others have no known cause. Counted in this sample were 3,000 to 4,000 clones; approximately 73% of them appeared once. The leading ten clones occupy 15% to 20% of the sample. Sequenced input: lung tumor tissue. These receptor sequences come from a human donor with non-small cell lung cancer.

The V call is TRBV5-1, the J call TRBJ1-1; D not certain. V was trimmed by 0 bases and J by 3 bases, leaving 12 bases between them. The germline V gene has CDR1 SGHRS and CDR2 YFSETQ. CDR3 size: 15 residues. The chain's CDR3 is CASSLGEGWDTEAFF. In DNA form, the CDR3 reads TGCGCCAGCAGCTTGGGAGAGGGATGGGACACTGAAGCTTTCTTT.

The chain links TRBV19 to TRBJ2-7, with 8 bases lining up with TRBD1. Germline-derived CDR1 and CDR2 are LNHDA and SQIVND (reference sequence). The CDR3 has 16 amino acids. The J segment lost 3 bases and the V segment lost 5 bases, leaving 12 bases of the junction unmatched. The CDR3 coding sequence is TGTGCCAGTAGTCGTCCCCTGGGACAGGACCTCTACGAGCAGTACTTC. Its translation is CASSRPLGQDLYEQYF.

J is TRBJ2-1 and V is TRBV10-2, with 8 positions matching TRBD2. V shed 5 bases and J 2 bases; nucleotides not matched to a gene: 5. Germline V gene lookup returns CDR1 WSHSY and CDR2 SAAADI. The CDR3 length is 15 residues. CDR3: CASSWGLDPYNEQFF. The CDR3 region has the DNA TGCGCCAGCAGTTGGGGACTAGACCCCTACAATGAGCAGTTCTTC.

This clone occurred a few times. This chain joins TRBV13 and TRBJ2-1; TRBD2 is a possible D gene (6 bases). Germline loops: CDR1 PRHDT, CDR2 FYEKMQ (reference sequence). The V end lost 3 bases, the J end lost 9 bases, and 15 bases lay between the germline ends. The CDR3 covers 14 residues. The CDR3 region is CASSLSGEGGEQFF. The CDR3 DNA follows: TGTGCCAGCAGCTTGTCGGGAGAGGGCGGTGAGCAGTTCTTC. Full variable domain (rest looked up from reference TRBV13 and TRBJ2-1): AAGVIQSPRHLIKEKRETATLKCYPIPRHDTVYWYQQGPGQDPQFLISFYEKMQSDKGSIPDRFSAQQFSDYHSELNMSSLELGDSALYFCASSLSGEGGEQFFGPGTRLTVL.

The genes are TRBV28 and TRBJ1-3; TRBD1 is a possible D gene (6 bases). Deletions cut 3 bases from V and 7 bases from J, with 13 bases between. The CDR3 is made up of 14 amino acids. Germline V gene sequence: CDR1 MDHEN, CDR2 SYDVKM. CDR3 region: CASSLGQGTNTIYF. The CDR3, as DNA: TGTGCCAGCAGTTTGGGTCAGGGGACGAACACCATATATTTT.

The chain combines TRBV30 with TRBJ1-2; a weak D match, TRBD1 (5 bases). Trimming removed 5 bases from V and 7 bases from J, with 14 bases in between. Germline-derived CDR1 and CDR2 are GTSNPN and SVGIG (reference sequence). This CDR3 contains 12 residues. CDR3 residues: CAWSGGGFGYTF. CDR3 DNA sequence: TGTGCCTGGTCGGGGGGGGGATTTGGCTACACCTTC.

V is TRBV2 and J is TRBJ1-5; TRBD1 agrees at 9 bases. The CDR3 is 16 residues long. The V segment lost 6 bases and the J segment 5 bases; nucleotides outside the gene matches: 11. The germline V gene has CDR1 SNHLY and CDR2 FYNNEI. The CDR3 is CASSREWTGDDQPQHF. CDR3 DNA sequence: TGTGCCAGCAGCCGTGAGTGGACAGGGGATGATCAGCCCCAGCATTTT.